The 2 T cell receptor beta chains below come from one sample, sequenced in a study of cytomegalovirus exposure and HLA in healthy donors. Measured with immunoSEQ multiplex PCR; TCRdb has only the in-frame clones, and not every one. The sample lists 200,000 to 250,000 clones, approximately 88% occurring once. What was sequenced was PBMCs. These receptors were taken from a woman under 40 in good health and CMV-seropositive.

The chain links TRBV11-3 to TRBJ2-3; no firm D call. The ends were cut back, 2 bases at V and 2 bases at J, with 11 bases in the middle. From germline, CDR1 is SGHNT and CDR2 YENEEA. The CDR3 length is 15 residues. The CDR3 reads CASSLYGGLTDTQYF. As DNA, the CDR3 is TGTGCCAGCAGCTTATATGGCGGTCTCACAGATACGCAGTATTTT.

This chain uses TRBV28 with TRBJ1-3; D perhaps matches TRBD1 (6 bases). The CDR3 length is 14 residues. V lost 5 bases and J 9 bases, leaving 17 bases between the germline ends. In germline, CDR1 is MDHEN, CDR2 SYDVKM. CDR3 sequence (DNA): TGTGCCAGCAGTGGGCAGGGGAGAGCGGGCACCATATATTTT. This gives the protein CASSGQGRAGTIYF.